Below are 16 T cell receptor beta chains sequenced from a single sample in a study of blood T cells in healthy people across ages. Sample-barcoded 5' priming and a J-beta primer mix drove a second PCR of 7 to 11 cycles. MiXCR, applied by TCRdb to the 5' RACE reads, yields one record per CDR3 protein. The sample carries 500,000 to 700,000 distinct CDR3 sequences, about 30% recorded once. Input material: blood. The receptors derive from an elderly woman in good health.

This clonotype was seen a handful of times. The chain carries TRBV3-1 and TRBJ1-3; D not certain. The CDR3 runs to 15 residues. In germline, CDR1 is LGHDT, CDR2 YNNKEL (reference sequence). Trimming removed 6 bases from V and 0 bases from J, with 12 bases in between. This chain's CDR3 is CASSFGRISGNTIYF. The CDR3 DNA reads TGTGCCAGCAGTTTCGGACGGATCTCTGGAAACACCATATATTTT.

To note about this clonotype: A single base separates this from a much larger clone, so it may be a read error. CDR3 nucleotide sequence: TGTGCCAGCAGCCCCTTGCTATTTATAACCAATGAGCAGTACTTC. Its protein product is CASSPLLFITNEQYF. The rearrangement joins TRBV14 to TRBJ2-5, with D unresolved. V was shortened by 4 bases and J by 11 bases, with 23 bases between the two germline ends. The CDR3 length is 15 residues. From germline, CDR1 is SGHDN and CDR2 FVKESK.

In this sample, this clonotype turned up a few times. V is TRBV19 and J is TRBJ2-1; the D gene is possibly TRBD1 (5 bases). V lost 5 bases, J lost 8 bases, and 13 bases lay in between. Germline V lookup: CDR1 LNHDA, CDR2 SQIVND (reference sequence). This CDR3 has 13 amino acids. Here the CDR3 reads CASSPIDSDEQFF. The DNA of the CDR3 is TGTGCCAGTAGTCCTATCGACAGTGATGAGCAGTTCTTC.

This chain connects TRBV4-1 to TRBJ2-1; TRBD2 matches 12 bases. The trim removed 3 bases at V and 6 bases at J, leaving 3 bases unmatched. The length of the CDR3 is 15 residues. Germline CDR1 reads MGHRA; CDR2 reads YSYEKL. Here the CDR3 DNA reads TGCGCCAGCAGCCATACTAGCGGGGGGTCCAATGAGCAGTTCTTC. Its protein product is CASSHTSGGSNEQFF.

V usage is TRBV7-2 and J usage is TRBJ2-7, with 11 positions matching TRBD2. Germline loops: CDR1 SGHTA, CDR2 FQGNSA. V lost 4 bases to trimming and J lost 4 bases; unmatched junction nucleotides: 12. The CDR3 runs 17 residues. This CDR3 is CASSYKSGLAGGYEQYF. In DNA form, the CDR3 reads TGTGCCAGCAGCTATAAATCGGGGCTAGCGGGGGGATACGAGCAGTACTTC.

The gene calls are TRBV20-1 and TRBJ2-2; possible D gene TRBD1, 5 bases. The CDR3 extends over 13 amino acids. Germline CDR1 DFQATT, CDR2 SNEGSKA (reference sequence). The V end lost 3 bases, the J end lost 2 bases, and 7 bases lay between the germline ends. CDR3 loop: CSARDTNTGELFF. CDR3 coding DNA: TGCAGTGCTAGGGACACCAACACCGGGGAGCTGTTTTTT.

In the case of this clonotype: A much larger clone lies one base from this, so it may be a read error. The rearrangement links TRBV4-1 to TRBJ2-3, with 8 bases identical to TRBD2. CDR1 MGHRA and CDR2 YSYEKL come from the germline V gene. The CDR3 has 16 residues. This CDR3 is CASSLTLAASTDTRYF. The CDR3 nucleotides are TGCGCCAGCAGCCTCACACTAGCGGCAAGCACAGATACGCGGTATTTT.

This clonotype was counted ten times or more. The rearrangement links TRBV7-2 to TRBJ2-5; TRBD1 matches at 7 bases. V was pared by 1 base and J by 0 bases, with 5 bases of the junction left unmatched. The V gene's germline CDR1 is SGHTA and CDR2 FQGNSA. The CDR3 totals 16 residues. The CDR3 DNA sequence: TGTGCCAGCAGCTTAGGTTCAGGGGGATACCAAGAGACCCAGTACTTC. Amino acids: CASSLGSGGYQETQYF. The variable domain in full, with the rest retrieved from reference TRBV7-2 and TRBJ2-5, is GAGVSQSPSNKVTEKGKDVELRCDPISGHTALYWYRQSLGQGLEFLIYFQGNSAPDKSGLPSDRFSAERTGGSVSTLTIQRTQQEDSAVYLCASSLGSGGYQETQYFGPGTRLLVL.

This clonotype was observed at least ten times. A junction end diverges from the germline sequence, so it may reflect a read error. The genes are TRBV6-2 or TRBV6-3 and TRBJ2-5; perhaps TRBD1 as D (6 bases). The germline V gene has CDR1 MNHEY and CDR2 SVGEGT. The length of the CDR3 is 14 residues. This CDR3 is CASDRQDLREAQYF. CDR3 sequence (DNA): TGTGCCAGCGACCGACAGGATTTAAGAGAGGCCCAGTACTTC.

A few counts support this clonotype. A read error is possible here, since a much larger clone lies one base away. The V and J genes are TRBV7-9 and TRBJ2-3, with D perhaps matching TRBD2 (6 bases). There are 18 residues in the CDR3. Germline-derived CDR1 and CDR2 are SEHNR and FQNEAQ (reference sequence). CDR3: CTSSSGFTSGQSTDTQYF. Here the CDR3 DNA reads TGTACCAGCAGCTCGGGCTTTACGAGCGGGCAAAGCACAGATACGCAGTATTTT.

In this sample, this clonotype turned up many times. J is TRBJ2-7 and V is TRBV6-2 or TRBV6-3, with D possibly being TRBD1 or TRBD2 (5 bases each). In germline, CDR1 is MNHEY, CDR2 SVGEGT. This CDR3 is built from 11 residues. V was cut by 9 bases and J by 6 bases, with 12 bases left in between. The CDR3 bases are TGTGCCAGTCGGGACCACGGCGAGCAGTACTTC. This translates into CASRDHGEQYF.

This clonotype was picked up many times. The chain carries TRBV7-3 and TRBJ2-3, with 7 bases fitting TRBD1. Germline trimming cut 4 bases from V and 5 bases from J; bases unmatched to any gene: 9. Germline CDR1 SGHTA, CDR2 FQGTGA. The CDR3 runs 15 residues. CDR3 in DNA: TGTGCCAGCAGCTCCACAGGGGTTCCAGGAGATACGCAGTATTTT. This codes for CASSSTGVPGDTQYF.

The V and J genes are TRBV6-2 or TRBV6-3 and TRBJ2-1, with D possibly matching TRBD1 (6 bases). The V end lost 7 bases, the J end lost 15 bases, and 19 bases lay between the germline ends. Germline V lookup: CDR1 MNHEY, CDR2 SVGEGT. The CDR3 is made up of 12 amino acids. CDR3 region: CASKPGEETRFF. The CDR3 bases are TGTGCCAGCAAACCAGGGGAAGAGACCCGGTTCTTC.

In its sample, this clonotype was seen many times. The gene calls are TRBV25-1 and TRBJ2-7; D unclear. Looked up from germline, CDR1 is MGHDK and CDR2 is SYGVNS. The CDR3 has 13 residues. Trimming shortened V by 8 bases and J by 3 bases, and 14 bases separated the two germline ends. The CDR3 protein is CASSEPPIYEQYF. CDR3 coding DNA: TGTGCCAGCTCCGAACCCCCCATCTACGAGCAGTACTTC.

This clonotype was seen ten or more times. The chain carries TRBV11-3 and TRBJ2-5; 9 bases are a match to TRBD1. Trimming removed 5 bases from V and 5 bases from J; junction bases left unmatched: 12. Germline CDR1 reads SGHNT; CDR2 reads YENEEA. CDR3 size: 16 residues. CDR3 bases: TGTGCCAGCAGCCAGGGACAGGGTTCCGCTGGGGAGACCCAGTACTTC. Translating gives CASSQGQGSAGETQYF.

This rearrangement joins TRBV30 to TRBJ1-2; 8 bases align to TRBD1. Germline V CDR1 and CDR2: GTSNPN, SVGIG (reference sequence). V lost 1 base and J lost 3; bases outside the gene matches: 4. The CDR3 extends over 14 amino acids. CDR3 region: CAWSGTGRDYGYTF. Here the CDR3 DNA reads TGTGCCTGGAGTGGGACAGGGAGAGACTATGGCTACACCTTC.